Listed below are T cell receptor beta chains from one sample, sequenced in a study of cytomegalovirus exposure and HLA in healthy donors. Assay: immunoSEQ multiplex PCR; the TCRdb copy retains only in-frame clones and omits some. Of around 100,000 clones in the sample, around 79% are singletons; the top ten hold 12% to 15%. Material: PBMCs. These receptors originate from a male donor in good health and CMV-seropositive. Each CDR3 is given with its conserved first and last residue. A D gene is named only where the DNA matches it firmly. A clone size is listed for some rows: how often the clone was seen (once, few, many), or a class if it is expanded.

clone size: -
J gene: TRBJ2-1
V gene: TRBV9
D gene: TRBD2
CDR3 length: 16
CDR3 DNA: TGTGCCAGCAGCGTAGGAATTAGCGGGGGATTCGATGAGCAGTTCTTC
CDR3 protein: CASSVGISGGFDEQFF

clone size: -
J gene: TRBJ2-7
V gene: TRBV18
D gene: -
CDR3 length: 14
CDR3 DNA: TGTGCCAGCTCAGGGGGCCAGATCTCCTACGAGCAGTACTTC
CDR3 protein: CASSGGQISYEQYF

clone size: -
J gene: TRBJ1-1
V gene: TRBV6-4
D gene: TRBD1
CDR3 length: 12
CDR3 DNA: TGTGCCAGGGACAGGGGGAACACTGAAGCTTTCTTT
CDR3 protein: CARDRGNTEAFF

clone size: -
J gene: TRBJ2-3
V gene: TRBV7-3
D gene: -
CDR3 length: 13
CDR3 DNA: TGTGCCAGCAGCTTACAAGGCGGAGATACGCAGTATTTT
CDR3 protein: CASSLQGGDTQYF

clone size: -
J gene: TRBJ2-1
V gene: TRBV5-4
D gene: -
CDR3 length: 12
CDR3 DNA: TGTGCCAGCAGCTTGGAAACATCTGAGCAGTTCTTC
CDR3 protein: CASSLETSEQFF

clone size: -
J gene: TRBJ2-4
V gene: TRBV2
D gene: -
CDR3 length: 14
CDR3 DNA: TGTGCCAGCAGAACGGACCAGGGGTCAAACATTCAGTACTTC
CDR3 protein: CASRTDQGSNIQYF

clone size: -
J gene: TRBJ1-4
V gene: TRBV30
D gene: -
CDR3 length: 15
CDR3 DNA: TGTGCCTGGAGTGAGATTCGGGGGACTAATGAAAAACTGTTTTTT
CDR3 protein: CAWSEIRGTNEKLFF

clone size: -
J gene: TRBJ1-1
V gene: TRBV7-2
D gene: -
CDR3 length: 13
CDR3 DNA: TGTGCCAGCAGCCGAGACAAGAACACTGAAGCTTTCTTT
CDR3 protein: CASSRDKNTEAFF

clone size: few
J gene: TRBJ2-7
V gene: TRBV5-6
D gene: -
CDR3 length: 11
CDR3 DNA: TGTGCCAGCAGTATTAAGGGGGAGCAGTACTTC
CDR3 protein: CASSIKGEQYF

clone size: once
J gene: TRBJ1-1
V gene: TRBV6-6
D gene: TRBD1
CDR3 length: 15
CDR3 DNA: TGTGCCAGCAGTTCTCCGACAGGGGGAGTACCTGAAGCTTTCTTT
CDR3 protein: CASSSPTGGVPEAFF

clone size: -
J gene: TRBJ2-5
V gene: TRBV9
D gene: TRBD2
CDR3 length: 16
CDR3 DNA: TGTGCCAGCAGTCCCGGGAGGGGCGGCTTTGGGGAGACCCAGTACTTC
CDR3 protein: CASSPGRGGFGETQYF

clone size: -
J gene: TRBJ1-6
V gene: TRBV28
D gene: -
CDR3 length: 13
CDR3 DNA: TGTGCCAGCCGGAGGACCGGTTCTTCACCCCTCCACTTT
CDR3 protein: CASRRTGSSPLHF

clone size: -
J gene: TRBJ2-5
V gene: TRBV6-5
D gene: TRBD2
CDR3 length: 13
CDR3 DNA: TGTGCCAGCAGGCGAGCGGGGGTAGAGACCCAGTACTTC
CDR3 protein: CASRRAGVETQYF

clone size: -
J gene: TRBJ1-2
V gene: TRBV4-1
D gene: TRBD1
CDR3 length: 14
CDR3 DNA: TGCGCCAGCAGCCGGAGCAGGGGGCCCTCTGGCTACACCTTC
CDR3 protein: CASSRSRGPSGYTF

clone size: few
J gene: TRBJ2-3
V gene: TRBV4-3
D gene: -
CDR3 length: 14
CDR3 DNA: TGCGCCAGCAGCCGAGGTATGGGCACAGATACGCAGTATTTT
CDR3 protein: CASSRGMGTDTQYF

clone size: -
J gene: TRBJ2-2
V gene: TRBV6-1
D gene: -
CDR3 length: 15
CDR3 DNA: TGTGCCAGCACGGTGGGCAGCCTGAACACCGGGGAGCTGTTTTTT
CDR3 protein: CASTVGSLNTGELFF

clone size: -
J gene: TRBJ2-5
V gene: TRBV6-1
D gene: -
CDR3 length: 14
CDR3 DNA: TGTGCCAGCAGCGTTACTACAGGGCAAGAGACCCAGTACTTC
CDR3 protein: CASSVTTGQETQYF

clone size: -
J gene: TRBJ2-5
V gene: TRBV27
D gene: TRBD2
CDR3 length: 14
CDR3 DNA: TGTGCCAGCAGGGGGATTAGCGGGGAGGAGACCCAGTACTTC
CDR3 protein: CASRGISGEETQYF

clone size: -
J gene: TRBJ1-5
V gene: TRBV6-4
D gene: TRBD1
CDR3 length: 16
CDR3 DNA: TGTGCCAGCAGTGACTCTCCGGGACAGGGCAATCAGCCCCAGCATTTT
CDR3 protein: CASSDSPGQGNQPQHF

clone size: -
J gene: TRBJ2-7
V gene: TRBV5-4
D gene: TRBD1
CDR3 length: 14
CDR3 DNA: TGTGCCAGCAGCCCAAGGACAGGGCCCTACGAGCAGTACTTC
CDR3 protein: CASSPRTGPYEQYF

clone size: -
J gene: TRBJ2-7
V gene: TRBV5-1
D gene: -
CDR3 length: 14
CDR3 DNA: TGCGCCAGCAGCTTGTTGGTGAGGGGGAACGAGCAGTACTTC
CDR3 protein: CASSLLVRGNEQYF

clone size: few
J gene: TRBJ2-1
V gene: TRBV7-2
D gene: -
CDR3 length: 13
CDR3 DNA: TGTGCCAGCAGCCAAACTTGGAGCAATGAGCAGTTCTTC
CDR3 protein: CASSQTWSNEQFF

clone size: -
J gene: TRBJ2-1
V gene: TRBV11-3
D gene: TRBD2
CDR3 length: 14
CDR3 DNA: TGTGCCAGCAGCTCTAGCGGAGCCGGAAATGAGCAGTTCTTC
CDR3 protein: CASSSSGAGNEQFF

clone size: -
J gene: TRBJ2-7
V gene: TRBV7-9
D gene: -
CDR3 length: 13
CDR3 DNA: TGTGCCAGCAGCGAGGACAGTTCCTACGAGCAGTACTTC
CDR3 protein: CASSEDSSYEQYF

clone size: -
J gene: TRBJ2-1
V gene: TRBV4-3
D gene: TRBD2
CDR3 length: 16
CDR3 DNA: TGCGCCAGCAGCCAAGATAGCGGGGCCTCCTACAATGAGCAGTTCTTC
CDR3 protein: CASSQDSGASYNEQFF

clone size: few
J gene: TRBJ1-1
V gene: TRBV2
D gene: TRBD1
CDR3 length: 13
CDR3 DNA: TGTGCCAGCAGTAATCAGGGACAGTCCGAAGCTTTCTTT
CDR3 protein: CASSNQGQSEAFF

clone size: -
J gene: TRBJ1-3
V gene: TRBV6-5
D gene: -
CDR3 length: 14
CDR3 DNA: TGTGCCAGCATCGACGCCGGGGGTGGAAACACCATATATTTT
CDR3 protein: CASIDAGGGNTIYF

clone size: -
J gene: TRBJ2-1
V gene: TRBV6-6
D gene: TRBD2
CDR3 length: 15
CDR3 DNA: TGTGCCAGCAGTTACGGCGGGGGTCCTTTCAATGAGCAGTTCTTC
CDR3 protein: CASSYGGGPFNEQFF